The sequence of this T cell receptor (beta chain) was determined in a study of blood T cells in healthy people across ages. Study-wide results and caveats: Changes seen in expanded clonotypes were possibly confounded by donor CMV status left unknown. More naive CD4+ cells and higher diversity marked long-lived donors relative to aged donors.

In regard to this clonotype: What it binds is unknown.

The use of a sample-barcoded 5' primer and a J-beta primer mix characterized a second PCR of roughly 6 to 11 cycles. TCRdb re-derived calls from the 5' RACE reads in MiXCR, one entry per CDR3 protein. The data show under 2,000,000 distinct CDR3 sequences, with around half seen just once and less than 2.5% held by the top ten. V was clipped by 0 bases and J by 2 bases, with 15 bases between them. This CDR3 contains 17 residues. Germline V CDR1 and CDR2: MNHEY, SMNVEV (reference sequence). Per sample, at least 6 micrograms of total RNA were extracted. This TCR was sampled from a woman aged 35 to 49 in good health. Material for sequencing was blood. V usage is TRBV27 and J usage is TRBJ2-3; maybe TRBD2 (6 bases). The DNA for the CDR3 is TGTGCCAGCAGTTTATCAGCGCGGAGGGCAGTCACAGATACGCAGTATTTT. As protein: CASSLSARRAVTDTQYF.